The clone carrying this T cell receptor (beta chain) has only a few counts. The antigen remains undetermined. This specimen belongs to a study of molecular identifiers for immune sequencing clone quantification. Study-wide background: Four portions were sequenced after RNA from roughly 18,000 or 92,000 naive CD8 cells was split five ways in replicates. Notes on the study in general: Over 98% of effector molecules, yet under 1% of naive-cell molecules, were held by clones above 20 RNA copies.

This CDR3 comprises 13 residues. CDR1 is MGHRA, CDR2 YSYEKL, per germline. Trimming removed 4 bases from V and 3 bases from J, with 9 bases in between. From the PCR reads, TCRdb called clonotypes with MiXCR, one entry per CDR3 protein. In the table there are about half a million distinct CDR3 sequences, around a fifth of which are singletons. The specimen sequenced was naive CD8+ T cells from blood, with Jurkat cell RNA spiked in. Subset of the sample: FACS-sorted CD8+CD4-CCR7+CD45RA+ naive T cells. The TCR originated in a human donor in good health. Some libraries in this study had Jurkat cell RNA spiked in. The J gene is TRBJ1-1, the V gene TRBV4-1; D is unclear. CDR3 sequence reads: CASSRLVDTEAFF. The CDR3, as DNA: TGCGCCAGCAGCCGATTGGTAGACACTGAAGCTTTCTTT.